A selection of T cell receptor beta chains follows, all from one sample in a study of a mutant IDH1 vaccine in newly diagnosed glioma. Assay: immunoSEQ multiplex PCR; the TCRdb copy retains only in-frame clones and omits some. In the table there are around 53,000 clones, roughly 84% of which are singletons. Their antigen targets remain unknown. The material was PBMCs, obtained from a glioma patient whose treatment included an IDH1 peptide vaccine. These receptors came from a woman in her twenties or thirties with glioma. Some clones in this sample may be carry-over from other donors' samples. Each CDR3 is given with its conserved first and last residue. Each record gives: D gene, clone size, V gene, J gene, CDR3 DNA, CDR3 protein. The D gene is left open where the match is weak. Size is omitted from some rows. Given values are once, few, many or a class for expanded clones.

-	-	TRBV18	TRBJ2-7	TGTGCCAGTTTTCCCTACCCTGCCGATTCCTACGAGCAGTACTTC	CASFPYPADSYEQYF
-	-	TRBV6-5	TRBJ2-5	TGTGCCAGCAGTTGGACTACCGGGGCCCAGTACTTC	CASSWTTGAQYF
-	-	TRBV2	TRBJ2-7	TGTGCCAGCAGTGAATGGTGGTCTCGTGAGCAGTACTTC	CASSEWWSREQYF
TRBD2	few	TRBV14	TRBJ2-7	TGTGCCAGCAGCCAAGTAAGCGGGAGGGACACCTACGAGCAGTACTTC	CASSQVSGRDTYEQYF
-	-	TRBV9	TRBJ1-2	TGTGCCAGCAGCCCCGACAGAGCTAGGGGTTATGGCTACACCTTC	CASSPDRARGYGYTF
-	-	TRBV13	TRBJ1-3	TGTGCCAGCCCCGAGGGCTCTGGAAACACCATATATTTT	CASPEGSGNTIYF
-	-	TRBV10-3	TRBJ1-2	TGTGCCATCAGTCCGGGGGAAATGGCTGGAGGCTACACCTTC	CAISPGEMAGGYTF
-	-	TRBV2	TRBJ1-1	TGTGCCAGCAGACAGGGACCGAACACTGAAGCTTTCTTT	CASRQGPNTEAFF
-	-	TRBV4-1	TRBJ2-7	TGCGCCAGCAGTTTGAAGGATCTCAGCTCCTACGAGCAGTACTTC	CASSLKDLSSYEQYF
-	-	TRBV27	TRBJ1-5	TGTGCCAGCAGTTTGACAGTCTATAGCAATCAGCCCCAGCATTTT	CASSLTVYSNQPQHF
TRBD2	-	TRBV11-2	TRBJ2-7	TGTGCCAGCAGCCTCCTGACTAGCGGGATCTCCTACGAGCAGTACTTC	CASSLLTSGISYEQYF
-	once	TRBV19	TRBJ2-5	TGTGCCAGTAGTATAAACCTAGCAGCCGTGAAAGAGACCCAGTACTTC	CASSINLAAVKETQYF
TRBD2	-	TRBV27	TRBJ2-5	TGTGCCAGCAGCCCACTAGCGGGGGTACAAGAGACCCAGTACTTC	CASSPLAGVQETQYF
TRBD2	-	TRBV7-8	TRBJ2-1	TGTGCCAGCAGCTTTAGCGGGAATCCCTACAATGAGCAGTTCTTC	CASSFSGNPYNEQFF
-	few	TRBV7-7	TRBJ1-5	TGTGCTAGCAGCTTAGATCCGGATCAGCCCCAGCATTTT	CASSLDPDQPQHF
-	-	TRBV9	TRBJ2-7	TGTGCCAGCAGCCGAGAGACCGGGACTTCCTACGAGCAGTACTTC	CASSRETGTSYEQYF
-	-	TRBV5-1	TRBJ2-1	TGCGCCAGCAGCTGGGGGTCGGATAGCTCCTACAATGAGCAGTTCTTC	CASSWGSDSSYNEQFF
-	-	TRBV4-2	TRBJ2-7	TGTGCCAGCAGCCAAGATTTGGACGGGGCCTACGAGCAGTACTTC	CASSQDLDGAYEQYF
-	-	TRBV6-5	TRBJ1-1	TGTGCCAGCAGTTACGGCAGGAGGGATACTGAAGCTTTCTTT	CASSYGRRDTEAFF
-	-	TRBV29-1	TRBJ2-7	TGCAGCGTTGTCCGGACAGCCAGCTACGAGCAGTACTTC	CSVVRTASYEQYF
-	-	TRBV2	TRBJ1-3	TGTGCCAGCAGTGAACTCTCAGGGCTACTTGGAAACACCATATATTTT	CASSELSGLLGNTIYF
-	-	TRBV5-6	TRBJ2-7	TGTGCCAGCAGCTTTGTGGAACCCTACGAGCAGTACTTC	CASSFVEPYEQYF
-	few	TRBV6-4	TRBJ1-1	TGTGCCAGCAGTGCCCACAGGGTGAACACTGAAGCTTTCTTT	CASSAHRVNTEAFF
-	few	TRBV30	TRBJ1-1	TGTGCCTGGAGTGTATCGGCTGAAGCTTTCTTT	CAWSVSAEAFF
-	-	TRBV30	TRBJ2-7	TGTGCCTGGAGCTATCCAGGGGGGCGCATCGAGCAGTACTTC	CAWSYPGGRIEQYF
-	-	TRBV10-2	TRBJ1-3	TGCGCCAGCAGTGACAGTACGAGGGCCCCTGGAAACACCATATATTTT	CASSDSTRAPGNTIYF
-	-	TRBV7-9	TRBJ2-6	TGTGCCAGCAGCTTAGGGCTTGCCAACGTCCTGACTTTC	CASSLGLANVLTF
-	-	TRBV14	TRBJ1-4	TGTGCCAGCAGCCAACTGGGTTCAACTAATGAAAAACTGTTTTTT	CASSQLGSTNEKLFF
TRBD2	-	TRBV5-1	TRBJ2-2	TGCGCCAGCAGCAGATGGGGAGGGCTAGCGGGAAACACCGGGGAGCTGTTTTTT	CASSRWGGLAGNTGELFF
TRBD1	-	TRBV6-6	TRBJ1-1	TGTGCCAGCACTGCAGGGGGCACTGAAGCTTTCTTT	CASTAGGTEAFF
-	-	TRBV6-4	TRBJ1-2	TGTGCCAGCAGTAGGCATCAGGAGGACTATGGCTACACCTTC	CASSRHQEDYGYTF
-	-	TRBV19	TRBJ2-7	TGTGCCAGTAGTATAGTAGGTAGCGGCAGCTCCTACGAGCAGTACTTC	CASSIVGSGSSYEQYF
-	-	TRBV6-6	TRBJ2-2	TGTGCCAGCATTTTCTCGGCTAGCCCCAACACCGGGGAGCTGTTTTTT	CASIFSASPNTGELFF
-	-	TRBV9	TRBJ2-7	TGTGCCAGCAGCCCGTCAGGAGGCTTAAACGAGCAGTACTTC	CASSPSGGLNEQYF
TRBD1	-	TRBV14	TRBJ1-1	TGTGCCAGCAGCCCCCGGACAGGGGGCGTGGACACTGAAGCTTTCTTT	CASSPRTGGVDTEAFF